The next 22 T cell receptor beta chains were all read from a single sample in a study of blood T cell repertoires in COVID-19. Only in-frame clones appear in the TCRdb table, and some are missing; sequencing was by immunoSEQ multiplex PCR. The sample carries around 150,000 clones, 70% to 85% recorded once. The sample was peripheral blood. These receptors all come from a woman aged 80 or over with acute or convalescent COVID-19.

The rearrangement joins TRBV4-3 to TRBJ1-6, with 10 bases lining up with TRBD1. The CDR3 is 16 residues long. Germline V gene lookup returns CDR1 LGHNA and CDR2 YSLEER. V gave up 4 bases and J gave up 7 bases; unmatched junction bases: 7. CDR3 sequence (DNA): TGCGCCAGCAGCCGGGGGCCGGGACAGGGGAATTCACCCCTCCACTTT. Protein product: CASSRGPGQGNSPLHF.

The chain is built from TRBV10-3 and TRBJ2-2; 10 positions match TRBD2. CDR1 and CDR2 from the germline V gene are ENHRY and SYGVKD. The CDR3 runs to 17 residues. V lost 0 bases to trimming and J lost 4 bases; unmatched junction nucleotides: 5. The CDR3 sequence: CAISESKLAGITGELFF. The DNA of the CDR3 is TGTGCCATCAGTGAGTCGAAACTAGCGGGGATCACCGGGGAGCTGTTTTTT.

The J gene is TRBJ1-6, the V gene TRBV27, with D uncertain. Deletions cut 8 bases from V and 0 bases from J, with 8 bases between. Germline-derived CDR1 and CDR2 are MNHEY and SMNVEV (reference sequence). The CDR3 covers 14 residues. The CDR3 sequence: CASGLSSYNSPLHF. DNA for the CDR3: TGTGCCAGCGGTCTAAGCTCCTATAATTCACCCCTCCACTTT.

This chain joins TRBV5-1 and TRBJ2-2; 8 nucleotides agree with TRBD2. The CDR3 extends over 15 amino acids. V shed 4 bases, J shed 3 bases, and the junction held 5 bases outside the gene matches. The germline CDR1 and CDR2 sequences are SGHRS and YFSETQ. CDR3 coding DNA: TGCGCCAGCAGCCCTAGCGGGCAGGACACCGGGGAGCTGTTTTTT. It codes for CASSPSGQDTGELFF.

The rearrangement uses TRBV5-1 and TRBJ2-1, with D possibly being TRBD1 (5 bases). The germline gives CDR1 SGHRS, CDR2 YFSETQ. The CDR3 sequence is 13 residues long. Trimming cost V 6 bases and J 4 bases, with 11 bases left between them. The CDR3 spells CASTQDTYNEQFF. As DNA, the CDR3 is TGCGCCAGCACCCAGGACACTTACAATGAGCAGTTCTTC.

This rearrangement joins TRBV27 to TRBJ2-1, with unresolved D. This CDR3 is built from 16 residues. CDR1 MNHEY and CDR2 SMNVEV come from the germline V gene (reference sequence). Between the trimmed V and J ends, which lost 2 bases and 0 bases, there was a span of 11 bases. Here the CDR3 DNA reads TGTGCCAGCAGTTTAGTTGCGGCCTACTCCTACAATGAGCAGTTCTTC. It is translated as CASSLVAAYSYNEQFF.

CDR3 bases: TGTGCCTGGAGTGCCCCACTAGCGGGAGGCACAGATACGCAGTATTTT. Protein product: CAWSAPLAGGTDTQYF. This chain uses TRBV30 with TRBJ2-3, with 11 bases aligning to TRBD2. CDR1 GTSNPN and CDR2 SVGIG come from the germline V gene (reference sequence). This CDR3 region has 16 residues. After removal of 1 base from V and 1 base from J, the junction contained 4 bases not matched to a gene.

The V gene is TRBV5-1, the J gene TRBJ2-1; D possibly corresponds to TRBD1 (5 bases). The CDR3 runs 14 residues. Trimming took off 0 bases at V and 6 bases at J, with 10 bases between the two ends. The germline V gene has CDR1 SGHRS and CDR2 YFSETQ. CDR3 sequence (DNA): TGCGCCAGCAGCTTGGGACAGACACCCAATGAGCAGTTCTTC. As protein: CASSLGQTPNEQFF.

This chain links TRBV11-2 with TRBJ2-1; the match to TRBD2 covers 12 bases. CDR1 and CDR2 from the germline V gene are SGHAT and FQNNGV. Trimming removed 9 bases from V and 1 base from J; junction bases left unmatched: 16. This CDR3 contains 19 residues. CDR3 coding DNA: TGTGCCAGTTATGGCCCCCTAGCGGGAGGGTCCTATTCCTACAATGAGCAGTTCTTC. It is translated as CASYGPLAGGSYSYNEQFF.

The gene calls are TRBV27 and TRBJ2-1; perhaps TRBD2 as D (5 bases). Germline loops: CDR1 MNHEY, CDR2 SMNVEV (reference sequence). This CDR3 contains 17 residues. The V gene lost 1 base and the J gene lost 4 bases, with 17 bases spanning the gap. DNA for the CDR3: TGTGCCAGCAGTTTATACGTCGAGGGAGCCGTTTACAATGAGCAGTTCTTC. It specifies CASSLYVEGAVYNEQFF.

This rearrangement joins TRBV10-2 to TRBJ2-1; 9 nucleotides line up with TRBD2. Trimming removed 8 bases from V and 6 bases from J; junction bases left unmatched: 8. The CDR3 extends over 14 amino acids. Germline V gene data show CDR1 as WSHSY and CDR2 as SAAADI. CDR3 in DNA: TGCGCCAGCGGTCTAGCGGGGCCCCTCAATGAGCAGTTCTTC. It translates to CASGLAGPLNEQFF.

The chain is built from TRBV21-1 and TRBJ1-5; no DNA check was done on the table's D call, TRBD1. TRBV21-1 is deemed a pseudogene. The CDR3 is 14 amino acids. CDR3 in DNA: TGTGCCAGCAGCTCCCGGGACAAAGGCCAGCCCCAGCATTTT. Translated: CASSSRDKGQPQHF.

This chain joins TRBV7-8 and TRBJ2-5, with TRBD2 as a possible D gene (6 bases). The ends were cut back, 3 bases at V and 3 bases at J, with 11 bases in the middle. The germline gives CDR1 SGHVS, CDR2 FQNEAQ. There are 14 residues in the CDR3. This CDR3 reads CASSFSGTEETQYF. The CDR3 bases are TGTGCCAGCAGCTTTTCCGGGACTGAAGAGACCCAGTACTTC.

The V and J genes are TRBV29-1 and TRBJ1-3; D remains ambiguous. Germline CDR1 SQVTM, CDR2 ANQGSEA. V was pared by 4 bases and J by 2 bases, with 12 bases between. This CDR3 contains 14 residues. CDR3 bases: TGCAGCGTTGGCATGGCTGCCACTGGAAACACCATATATTTT. Protein sequence: CSVGMAATGNTIYF.

This sequence joins TRBV24-1 and TRBJ2-2; D ambiguous. This CDR3 has 13 residues. The V gene's germline CDR1 is KGHDR and CDR2 SFDVKD. V gave up 7 bases and J gave up 4 bases, with 9 bases separating them. The CDR3 DNA sequence: TGTGCCACCAGGTCGAGGAGCACCGGGGAGCTGTTTTTT. Its protein product is CATRSRSTGELFF.

The chain carries TRBV2 and TRBJ2-3; 8 nucleotides match TRBD2. This CDR3 contains 14 residues. Germline V gives CDR1 SNHLY, CDR2 FYNNEI. V was clipped by 8 bases and J by 2 bases; unmatched bases: 6. The CDR3 sequence is CASRGTRITDTQYF. In DNA, the CDR3 is TGTGCCAGCCGGGGGACTAGGATCACAGATACGCAGTATTTT.

The V gene is TRBV5-1, the J gene TRBJ2-7; a weak D match, TRBD2 (6 bases). The CDR3 loop spans 15 amino acids. Germline V gene data show CDR1 as SGHRS and CDR2 as YFSETQ. Trimming left V 6 bases short and J 2 bases short, with 18 bases between. The CDR3 DNA reads as TGCGCCAGCACCCCCCAAGGTACTAGCCCCTACGAGCAGTACTTC. As protein: CASTPQGTSPYEQYF.

This sequence joins TRBV28 and TRBJ1-1; no firm D call. V was clipped by 3 bases and J by 6 bases, with 14 bases between them. This CDR3 region has 14 residues. From germline, CDR1 is MDHEN and CDR2 SYDVKM. CDR3 DNA sequence: TGTGCCAGCAGTTTGGGAGGGCCCGTCCCTGAAGCTTTCTTT. Its translation is CASSLGGPVPEAFF.

This clone was picked up one time. This chain's CDR3 is CASSQGWTGARMNTEAFF. CDR3 nucleotide sequence: TGCGCCAGCAGCCAAGGGTGGACAGGGGCGCGAATGAACACTGAAGCTTTCTTT. V usage is TRBV4-1 and J usage is TRBJ1-1, with 9 bases lining up with TRBD1. Per the germline V gene, CDR1 is MGHRA and CDR2 is YSYEKL. The ends lost 1 base at V and 0 bases at J; junction bases unmatched: 9. The CDR3 runs 18 residues.

The chain joins TRBV30 to TRBJ2-7; D possibly corresponds to TRBD1 (6 bases). Germline CDR1 GTSNPN, CDR2 SVGIG (reference sequence). The CDR3 is 16 residues long. Trimming cost V 1 base and J 1 base, with 17 bases left between them. The CDR3 here is CAWSEGPGTTSYEQYF. The CDR3 DNA reads TGTGCCTGGAGTGAGGGGCCCGGGACAACTTCCTACGAGCAGTACTTC.

Notes on this clone: Other DNA sequences in this specimen translate into the identical CDR3. The chain recombines TRBV18 with TRBJ1-1; D unclear. This CDR3 is built from 13 residues. Trimming shortened V by 6 bases and J by 0 bases, and 8 bases separated the two germline ends. Germline-derived CDR1 and CDR2 are KGHSH and LQKENI. CDR3 DNA: TGTGCCAGCTCTCCCCAGGTGAACACTGAAGCTTTCTTT. Amino acids: CASSPQVNTEAFF.

CDR3 DNA sequence: TGTGCCAGCGGCTATGGCTACACCTTC. This gives the protein CASGYGYTF. The chain couples TRBV19 to TRBJ1-2, with no clear D. The CDR3 loop spans 9 amino acids. V was clipped by 9 bases and J by 4 bases, with 3 bases between them. Germline assignment: CDR1 LNHDA and CDR2 SQIVND (reference sequence).